The rows below give T cell receptor beta chains drawn from one sample of a study of T cell repertoires in cytomegalovirus infection. Using its own MiXCR run on the reads, TCRdb lists one record per CDR3 protein. Of some 600,000 distinct CDR3 sequences in the sample, 20% to 25% were seen once. The material sequenced was CD8+ T cells from PBMCs. The source of these receptors is a human donor in good health (CMV status not recorded). Some clones in this sample may be carry-over from other donors' samples. CDR3s include the opening cysteine and the closing phenylalanine or tryptophan. A D gene is named only where the DNA matches it firmly. Only part of the rows carry a size: once, few, many, or a class if the clone is expanded.

len	d_gene	v_gene	abundance	j_gene	CDR3aa	CDR3nt
12	NA	TRBV7-8	few	TRBJ2-1	CASSLVPLEQFF	TGTGCCAGCAGCTTAGTTCCCCTTGAGCAGTTCTTC
16	NA	TRBV12-3/TRBV12-4	many	TRBJ2-1	CASSFVDPDLGYEQFF	TGTGCCAGCAGTTTTGTGGATCCAGACCTGGGGTATGAGCAGTTCTTC
15	NA	TRBV4-2	NA	TRBJ1-2	CASSQDDPWDYGYTF	TGTGCCAGCAGCCAAGATGACCCCTGGGACTATGGCTACACCTTC
17	TRBD2	TRBV6-5	few	TRBJ2-3	CASSYKASGPYTDTQYF	TGTGCCAGCAGTTACAAGGCTAGCGGACCCTACACAGATACGCAGTATTTT
16	TRBD1	TRBV4-1	many	TRBJ2-1	CASSQIDRGSYNEQFF	TGCGCCAGCAGCCAAATTGACAGGGGCTCCTACAATGAGCAGTTCTTC
15	NA	TRBV7-2	NA	TRBJ2-3	CASSSLTGHTDTQYF	TGTGCCAGCAGCTCCCTGACAGGTCACACAGATACGCAGTATTTT
15	TRBD1	TRBV6-5	NA	TRBJ1-6	CTSSFPTGGNSPLHF	TGTACCAGCAGTTTCCCGACAGGGGGAAATTCACCCCTCCACTTT
15	NA	TRBV7-2	many	TRBJ1-1	CASSPTTAMNTEAFF	TGTGCCAGCAGCCCCACGACAGCCATGAACACTGAAGCTTTCTTT
11	TRBD2	TRBV2	NA	TRBJ2-3	CASRSGGAWYF	TGTGCCAGCAGAAGCGGGGGGGCGTGGTATTTT
15	TRBD2	TRBV20-1	once	TRBJ2-1	CSAPVGTSPYNEQFF	TGCAGTGCTCCAGTTGGGACTAGCCCTTACAATGAGCAGTTCTTC
15	TRBD1	TRBV28	NA	TRBJ1-5	CASSGQGAWNQPQHF	TGTGCCAGCAGTGGGCAGGGGGCTTGGAATCAGCCCCAGCATTTT
16	TRBD2	TRBV7-9	many	TRBJ2-1	CASSPPTSGAYNEQFF	TGTGCCAGCAGCCCCCCGACTAGCGGGGCATACAATGAGCAGTTCTTC
13	NA	TRBV7-8	many	TRBJ2-5	CASSLEGQETQYF	TGTGCCAGCAGCTTAGAGGGTCAAGAGACCCAGTACTTC
14	TRBD1	TRBV4-1	NA	TRBJ1-2	CASSQARTGDNHTF	TGCGCCAGCAGCCAAGCCAGGACAGGGGACAACCACACCTTC
16	TRBD2	TRBV7-2	NA	TRBJ2-5	CASSSWTSGGQETQYF	TGTGCCAGCAGCTCCTGGACTAGCGGGGGCCAAGAGACCCAGTACTTC
16	TRBD2	TRBV20-1	NA	TRBJ2-2	CSAPGLAGGHTGELFF	TGCAGTGCTCCGGGACTAGCGGGGGGGCACACCGGGGAGCTGTTTTTT
15	TRBD2	TRBV20-1	NA	TRBJ2-3	CSARPSGGNTDTQYF	TGCAGTGCCCGTCCGAGCGGGGGGAACACAGATACGCAGTATTTT
16	TRBD1	TRBV12-5	few	TRBJ1-2	CASGIRDRGPNYGYTF	TGTGCTAGTGGTATCCGGGACAGGGGACCCAACTATGGCTACACCTTC
14	TRBD1	TRBV6-4	NA	TRBJ2-1	CASKRGGFSNEQFF	TGTGCCAGCAAGAGAGGGGGCTTTTCGAATGAGCAGTTCTTC
14	TRBD1	TRBV7-2	many	TRBJ2-3	CASSQTTGGDTQYF	TGTGCCAGCAGCCAAACGACAGGGGGCGATACGCAGTATTTT
14	NA	TRBV9	NA	TRBJ1-1	CASGDKGGRTEAFF	TGTGCCAGCGGGGATAAGGGTGGGCGTACTGAAGCTTTCTTT
20	NA	TRBV28	NA	TRBJ2-5	CASSFRVGSELPRSQETQYF	TGTGCCAGCAGTTTTAGGGTAGGGTCTGAACTCCCACGCTCCCAAGAGACCCAGTACTTC
15	TRBD2	TRBV6-5	NA	TRBJ2-1	CASRNSGGAPNEQFF	TGTGCCAGCAGGAATAGCGGGGGGGCCCCCAATGAGCAGTTCTTC
15	NA	TRBV20-1	few	TRBJ2-1	CSARETGGRYNEQFF	TGCAGTGCTAGAGAGACTGGGGGACGTTACAATGAGCAGTTCTTC
16	TRBD1	TRBV6-6	NA	TRBJ2-7	CASTAGGLSPSYEQYF	TGTGCCAGCACGGCAGGGGGCTTGTCCCCTTCCTACGAGCAGTACTTC
17	TRBD1	TRBV7-9	many	TRBJ1-5	CASSYVMRDRDNQPQHF	TGTGCCAGCAGCTACGTGATGAGGGACAGGGACAATCAGCCCCAGCATTTT
12	NA	TRBV7-6	many	TRBJ1-1	CASSQGVTEAFF	TGTGCCAGCAGCCAGGGTGTTACTGAAGCTTTCTTT
15	TRBD1	TRBV16	NA	TRBJ2-5	CASSRTRDSQETQYF	TGTGCCAGCAGCCGAACCCGGGACAGCCAAGAGACCCAGTACTTC
17	TRBD1	TRBV9	few	TRBJ2-5	CASSGLAGTGTKETQYF	TGTGCCAGCAGCGGTCTGGCCGGGACAGGGACGAAAGAGACCCAGTACTTC
14	NA	TRBV14	NA	TRBJ2-1	CASSQPINYNEQFF	TGTGCCAGCAGCCAACCGATAAACTACAATGAGCAGTTCTTC
15	NA	TRBV6-5	many	TRBJ1-1	CASSYAGGFGTEAFF	TGTGCCAGCAGTTACGCGGGGGGCTTTGGGACTGAAGCTTTCTTT
12	NA	TRBV12-3/TRBV12-4	NA	TRBJ1-3	CASSLDSDTIYF	TGTGCCAGCAGTTTAGATTCTGACACCATATATTTT
16	TRBD2	TRBV28	many	TRBJ2-1	CASRAARGGVVNEQFF	TGTGCCAGCAGGGCCGCTCGGGGGGGTGTGGTTAATGAGCAGTTCTTC
19	TRBD2	TRBV7-3	NA	TRBJ2-2	CASTPRGPTSGGTTGELFF	TGTGCCAGCACCCCAAGGGGACCGACTAGCGGGGGGACCACCGGGGAGCTGTTTTTT
14	NA	TRBV25-1	many	TRBJ2-3	CASSELGFTDTQYF	TGTGCCAGCAGTGAATTGGGATTCACAGATACGCAGTATTTT
14	NA	TRBV6-1	many	TRBJ1-2	CASSTGRQNYGYTF	TGTGCCAGCAGTACGGGACGGCAAAACTATGGCTACACCTTC
17	NA	TRBV2	few	TRBJ2-6	CASSEYGQTSGANVLTF	TGTGCCAGCAGTGAATACGGACAGACTTCTGGGGCCAACGTCCTGACTTTC
16	TRBD1	TRBV24-1	NA	TRBJ2-2	CATSDPGQGFPGELFF	TGTGCCACCAGTGATCCGGGACAGGGATTCCCCGGGGAGCTGTTTTTT
13	NA	TRBV20-1	NA	TRBJ1-1	CSARVGGPTEAFF	TGCAGTGCTAGAGTGGGGGGGCCCACTGAAGCTTTCTTT
14	NA	TRBV19	NA	TRBJ1-1	CASRTGLGGTEAFF	TGTGCCAGTAGGACCGGACTTGGGGGCACTGAAGCTTTCTTT
13	NA	TRBV19	many	TRBJ1-5	CATTSGWDQPQHF	TGTGCCACCACTTCGGGGTGGGATCAGCCCCAGCATTTT
18	TRBD1	TRBV7-9	NA	TRBJ2-2	CASSFGWQGVLSTGELFF	TGTGCCAGCAGCTTCGGCTGGCAGGGGGTACTGTCCACCGGGGAGCTGTTTTTT
14	NA	TRBV12-3/TRBV12-4	many	TRBJ1-6	CASSLTVYNSPLHF	TGTGCCAGCAGCCTTACAGTGTATAATTCACCCCTCCACTTT